One and the same sample provided the 22 T cell receptor beta chains below, sequenced in a study of CD8 T cells in ankylosing spondylitis. These receptors have no known antigen. Notes on the study in general: It appeared that ankylosing spondylitis blood was characterized by a TCR beta motif of roughly 8 highly homologous variants.

Using its own MiXCR run on the 5' RACE reads, TCRdb lists one record per CDR3 protein. Altogether approximately 440,000 distinct CDR3 sequences are present, approximately 17% being singletons, with the ten largest covering approximately 0.97%. The source material was blood, either unsorted or a sorted T cell fraction (not recorded which). These TCRs come from a male donor with ankylosing spondylitis.

This chain links TRBV3-1 with TRBJ2-7; weak D call: TRBD2 (5 bases). Germline values: CDR1 LGHDT, CDR2 YNNKEL (reference sequence). There are 14 residues in the CDR3. V was clipped by 2 bases and J by 2 bases, with 10 bases between them. The CDR3: CASSQRSTTYEQYF. As DNA, the CDR3 is TGTGCCAGCAGCCAACGGTCGACTACCTACGAGCAGTACTTC.

This clonotype was observed at least ten times. The J gene is TRBJ1-1, the V gene TRBV12-3 or TRBV12-4; 10 nucleotides match TRBD1. This CDR3 region has 17 residues. V was pared by 8 bases and J by 2 bases, with 14 bases of the junction left unmatched. CDR3: CASGPTGGAGTNTEAFF. Here the CDR3 DNA reads TGTGCCAGCGGCCCGACAGGGGGCGCGGGGACCAACACTGAAGCTTTCTTT.

There are many counts of this clonotype. V usage is TRBV13 and J usage is TRBJ2-7, with D hard to call. V lost 1 base, J lost 6 bases, and 7 bases lay in between. The CDR3 contains 12 residues. The germline V gene encodes CDR1 PRHDT and CDR2 FYEKMQ (reference sequence). The CDR3 reads CASSLVPSEQYF. CDR3 DNA: TGTGCCAGCAGCTTAGTTCCCAGCGAGCAGTACTTC.

This clonotype was detected many times. The chain combines TRBV29-1 with TRBJ2-3; 13 positions match TRBD2. With 8 bases clipped from V and 3 bases from J, the junction kept 5 bases outside the gene matches. From germline, CDR1 is SQVTM and CDR2 ANQGSEA. The CDR3 covers 14 residues. For the CDR3, the DNA is TGCAGCCTACTAGCGGGAGGGAGGACAGATACGCAGTATTTT. Translating it yields CSLLAGGRTDTQYF.

Only a few counts were recorded for this clonotype. V and J are TRBV20-1 and TRBJ1-2; the D is unclear. CDR1 is DFQATT and CDR2 is SNEGSKA in the germline V gene (reference sequence). Trimming shortened V by 5 bases and J by 3 bases, and 4 bases separated the two germline ends. This CDR3 comprises 10 residues. DNA of the CDR3: TGCAGTGCTTCCCACTATGGCTACACCTTC. This codes for CSASHYGYTF.

The chain employs TRBV20-1 and TRBJ1-2; D possibly corresponds to TRBD1 (5 bases). Trimming removed 3 bases from V and 4 bases from J, with 21 bases in between. This CDR3 contains 16 residues. Germline assignment: CDR1 DFQATT and CDR2 SNEGSKA (reference sequence). This CDR3 is CSARPVGRGYFYGYTF. The CDR3 DNA reads as TGCAGTGCTAGGCCCGTAGGCCGGGGGTATTTCTATGGCTACACCTTC.

The CDR3 region is CASRFERTGADYGYTF. In DNA form, the CDR3 reads TGTGCCAGCAGATTCGAACGCACAGGGGCGGACTATGGCTACACCTTC. V is TRBV7-9 and J is TRBJ1-2, with TRBD1 matching over 7 bases. The CDR3 loop spans 16 amino acids. J lost 3 bases, V lost 6 bases, and 13 bases had no gene match. CDR1 and CDR2 from the germline V gene are SEHNR and FQNEAQ (reference sequence).

This clonotype was detected only a few times. This sequence joins TRBV12-3 or TRBV12-4 and TRBJ2-1, with 9 bases identical to TRBD2. This CDR3 comprises 15 residues. The V and J ends lost 3 bases and 8 bases, in that order; junction bases with no gene match: 8. The CDR3 DNA is TGTGCCAGCAGTTTCCTTAGCGGGGGACTGGATGAGCAGTTCTTC. Its protein product is CASSFLSGGLDEQFF.

The chain employs TRBV20-1 and TRBJ1-1; 8 positions match TRBD1. V shed 5 bases, J shed 0 bases, and the junction held 2 bases outside the gene matches. This CDR3 region has 13 residues. Germline V CDR1 and CDR2: DFQATT, SNEGSKA (reference sequence). CDR3 nucleotides: TGCAGTGCTGAGGACAGGGTGAACACTGAAGCTTTCTTT. As protein: CSAEDRVNTEAFF.

The chain links TRBV15 to TRBJ1-4, with 8 positions matching TRBD1. The CDR3 is 16 amino acids. Germline V lookup: CDR1 LNHNV, CDR2 YYDKDF (reference sequence). V was clipped by 0 bases and J by 8 bases; unmatched bases: 8. CDR3 in amino acids: CATSRDRGRGQEKLFF. The CDR3 nucleotides read TGTGCCACCAGCAGAGATCGGGGCAGGGGGCAGGAAAAACTGTTTTTT.

A remark on this clonotype: It is likely a read error, because the conserved phenylalanine at the end of the CDR3 is missing. The DNA is omitted, as the CDR3 cannot be located on it reliably, and the CDR3 follows TCRdb's listing. V and J are TRBV5-6 and TRBJ2-1; TRBD2, as called in the table, went unchecked against the DNA. In germline, CDR1 is SGHDT, CDR2 YYEEEE. The CDR3 spans 12 residues, counting both ends. The CDR3 loop reads CASSLGRTSFTI.

This clonotype was observed a handful of times. The chain combines TRBV9 with TRBJ2-2; D may be TRBD1 or TRBD2 (5 bases each). Looked up from germline, CDR1 is SGDLS and CDR2 is YYNGEE. V was pared by 0 bases and J by 9 bases, with 6 bases between. The CDR3 has 12 residues. CDR3 loop: CASSVGGRELFF. In DNA form, the CDR3 reads TGTGCCAGCAGCGTAGGGGGGAGGGAGCTGTTTTTT.

There are a few counts of this clonotype. V and J are TRBV20-1 and TRBJ2-5; 7 bases align to TRBD1. The CDR3 sequence is 14 residues long. In germline, CDR1 is DFQATT, CDR2 SNEGSKA (reference sequence). V lost 6 bases to trimming and J lost 4 bases; unmatched junction nucleotides: 11. The CDR3 region is CSAGRTGRGETQYF. The DNA of the CDR3 is TGCAGTGCGGGTCGGACAGGTAGAGGAGAGACCCAGTACTTC.

This clonotype has only a few counts. J is TRBJ1-5 and V is TRBV24-1; the D gene is possibly TRBD1 (6 bases). There are 14 residues in the CDR3. Trimming cost V 6 bases and J 2 bases, with 10 bases left between them. Per the germline V gene, CDR1 is KGHDR and CDR2 is SFDVKD. CDR3 protein: CATSPQGGNQPQHF. In DNA form, the CDR3 reads TGTGCCACCAGTCCACAGGGAGGCAATCAGCCCCAGCATTTT.

J is TRBJ2-5 and V is TRBV7-2; D is perhaps TRBD1 (6 bases). V was trimmed by 5 bases and J by 8 bases, leaving 18 bases between them. The CDR3 consists of 14 residues. Germline CDR1 reads SGHTA; CDR2 reads FQGNSA. The CDR3 sequence: CASSRARTDRTQYF. CDR3 DNA sequence: TGTGCCAGCAGCCGCGCTAGGACAGACCGAACCCAGTACTTC.

V and J are TRBV3-1 and TRBJ2-1; D not resolved. The CDR3 covers 11 residues. In germline, CDR1 is LGHDT, CDR2 YNNKEL (reference sequence). V lost 4 bases and J lost 8, with 6 bases in between. The CDR3 region is CASSLLDEQFF. DNA of the CDR3: TGTGCCAGCAGCCTCCTAGATGAGCAGTTCTTC.

The chain is built from TRBV6-2 or TRBV6-3 and TRBJ2-2, with 9 bases that match TRBD2. The germline V gene has CDR1 MNHEY and CDR2 SVGEGT. The CDR3 extends over 15 amino acids. V dropped 6 bases and J dropped 7; count of bases not matched to a gene: 9. The CDR3 DNA is TGTGCCAGCAGCGGCGCGGGAGGGCCCAGCGGGGAGCTGTTTTTT. It translates to CASSGAGGPSGELFF.

V usage is TRBV9 and J usage is TRBJ2-4; maybe TRBD2 (5 bases). V lost 0 bases and J lost 0, with 7 bases in between. The CDR3 has 15 amino acids. CDR1 is SGDLS and CDR2 is YYNGEE in the germline V gene. CDR3 sequence: CASSVGGLAKNIQYF. Written as DNA, the CDR3 is TGTGCCAGCAGCGTAGGCGGGCTAGCCAAAAACATTCAGTACTTC.

The table lists this clonotype with a few counts. This sequence joins TRBV12-3 or TRBV12-4 and TRBJ1-5; TRBD1 agrees at 8 bases. This CDR3 has 15 amino acids. The V gene end was trimmed by 3 bases and the J gene end by 5 bases; junction bases not matched to a gene: 6. Here the CDR3 DNA reads TGTGCCAGCAGTTTGATAGGGACAGGATATCAGCCCCAGCATTTT. It codes for CASSLIGTGYQPQHF.

This rearrangement joins TRBV20-1 to TRBJ2-3, with 12 nucleotides matching TRBD2. Germline V gene sequence: CDR1 DFQATT, CDR2 SNEGSKA (reference sequence). There are 16 residues in the CDR3. With 5 bases clipped from V and 5 bases from J, the junction kept 11 bases outside the gene matches. This CDR3 is CSAPALAGGRQDTQYF. CDR3 DNA: TGCAGTGCTCCCGCTCTAGCGGGAGGGCGGCAAGATACGCAGTATTTT.

The J gene is TRBJ2-2, the V gene TRBV9; D is perhaps TRBD1 or TRBD2 (5 bases each). The CDR3 sequence is 17 residues long. Germline assignment: CDR1 SGDLS and CDR2 YYNGEE. Trimming left V 6 bases short and J 6 bases short, with 24 bases between. The chain's CDR3 is CASTGTPPGVIAGELFF. CDR3 DNA sequence: TGTGCCAGCACCGGGACCCCTCCCGGGGTTATCGCCGGGGAGCTGTTTTTT. Full variable domain (rest looked up from reference TRBV9 and TRBJ2-2): DSGVTQTPKHLITATGQRVTLRCSPRSGDLSVYWYQQSLDQGLQFLIQYYNGEERAKGNILERFSAQQFPDLHSELNLSSLELGDSALYFCASTGTPPGVIAGELFFGEGSRLTVL.

In its sample, this clonotype was seen many times. The chain is built from TRBV29-1 and TRBJ2-1, with TRBD2 matching 8 bases. The CDR3 spans 14 residues. The junction had 8 bases not matched to a gene; V was cut back by 1 base and J by 9 bases. From germline, CDR1 is SQVTM and CDR2 ANQGSEA. The CDR3 sequence is CSVEGAGLAGEQFF. The CDR3, as DNA: TGCAGCGTTGAAGGGGCTGGACTAGCTGGTGAGCAGTTCTTC.